One and the same sample provided the 22 T cell receptor beta chains below, sequenced in a study of regulatory T cells in long-lasting Graves disease. Building the TCR beta libraries relied on iRepertoire HTBI primers, and CDR3 regions underwent Arm-PCR. In TCRdb, the multiplex PCR reads were re-called with MiXCR into one record per CDR3 protein. The sample shows over 500,000 distinct CDR3 sequences, 15% to 20% of them seen only once. Sample time point: newly diagnosed GD, antithyroid drugs for less than 3 months. Extracted PBMC RNA gave rise to the TCR library. These records were also assigned to another study, of T cells in Graves' hyperthyroidism and ophthalmopathy.

Material: peripheral blood mononuclear cells (PBMCs), obtained at new diagnosis, from a patient treated with antithyroid drugs. All receptors derive from a man aged 18-30 years with Graves disease.

This sequence joins TRBV5-1 and TRBJ2-7, with TRBD1 as a possible D gene (5 bases). CDR3 size: 16 residues. Trimming took 4 bases from V and 2 from J, leaving 19 bases between them. From germline, CDR1 is SGHRS and CDR2 YFSETQ. In DNA, the CDR3 is TGCGCCAGCAGCCCCGCACAGGTCGGATACGCCTACGAGCAGTACTTC. It is translated as CASSPAQVGYAYEQYF.

This clonotype was counted at least ten times. The chain joins TRBV7-3 to TRBJ2-1, with 8 bases aligning to TRBD2. Germline values: CDR1 SGHTA, CDR2 FQGTGA. The CDR3 is 15 residues long. The junction had 7 bases not matched to a gene; V was cut back by 5 bases and J by 4 bases. The CDR3 DNA is TGTGCCAGCAGCCCCACGGGACTAGGTTACAATGAGCAGTTCTTC. The encoded protein is CASSPTGLGYNEQFF. The full variable domain, with the rest looked up from reference TRBV7-3 and TRBJ2-1, is GAGVSQTPSNKVTEKGKYVELRCDPISGHTALYWYRQSLGQGPEFLIYFQGTGAADDSGLPNDRFFAVRPEGSVSTLKIQRTERGDSAVYLCASSPTGLGYNEQFFGPGTRLTVL.

The CDR3 DNA reads as TGTGCCAGCAGCCATTTAACAGGGGGCCGGGAGACCCAGTACTTC. Amino acid sequence: CASSHLTGGRETQYF. V and J are TRBV14 and TRBJ2-5; 9 bases are a match to TRBD1. The V and J ends lost 3 bases and 5 bases, in that order; junction bases with no gene match: 7. This CDR3 is built from 15 residues. Per the germline V gene, CDR1 is SGHDN and CDR2 is FVKESK. Combining the CDR3 with reference TRBV14 and TRBJ2-5 gives the whole variable domain EAGVTQFPSHSVIEKGQTVTLRCDPISGHDNLYWYRRVMGKEIKFLLHFVKESKQDESGMPNNRFLAERTGGTYSTLKVQPAELEDSGVYFCASSHLTGGRETQYFGPGTRLLVL.

The gene calls are TRBV9 and TRBJ2-2; TRBD2 aligns across 9 bases. The J segment lost 2 bases and the V segment lost 7 bases, leaving 3 bases of the junction unmatched. The CDR3 runs 14 residues. CDR1 and CDR2 from the germline V gene are SGDLS and YYNGEE. Here the CDR3 DNA reads TGTGCCAGCGGACTAGCGCCTAACACCGGGGAGCTGTTTTTT. It is translated as CASGLAPNTGELFF.

In this sample, this clonotype turned up many times. The chain combines TRBV5-1 with TRBJ1-1, with D tentatively TRBD1 (6 bases). This CDR3 is built from 15 residues. Germline values: CDR1 SGHRS, CDR2 YFSETQ. Trimming took 2 bases from V and 0 from J, leaving 11 bases between them. The CDR3 coding sequence is TGCGCCAGCAGCTTTCTAACAGGGCTGAACACTGAAGCTTTCTTT. It is translated as CASSFLTGLNTEAFF.

The V and J genes are TRBV19 and TRBJ1-1; weak D call: TRBD1 (5 bases). In germline, CDR1 is LNHDA, CDR2 SQIVND (reference sequence). Deletions cut 5 bases from V and 1 base from J, with 14 bases between. This CDR3 has 15 amino acids. The CDR3 here is CASSPGPLQNTEAFF. The CDR3 DNA reads as TGTGCCAGTAGTCCGGGACCGCTACAGAACACTGAAGCTTTCTTT.

This clonotype was counted at least ten times. The chain has TRBV28 and TRBJ2-1; 8 nucleotides match TRBD2. The CDR3 length is 15 residues. V lost 5 bases and J lost 8; bases outside the gene matches: 11. Per germline, CDR1 MDHEN and CDR2 SYDVKM. The CDR3 loop reads CASSPGAGGRYEQFF. In DNA form, the CDR3 reads TGTGCCAGCAGTCCCGGGGCGGGAGGACGGTATGAGCAGTTCTTC. The variable domain in full, completed from reference TRBV28 and TRBJ2-1, reads DVKVTQSSRYLVKRTGEKVFLECVQDMDHENMFWYRQDPGLGLRLIYFSYDVKMKEKGDIPEGYSVSREKKERFSLILESASTNQTSMYLCASSPGAGGRYEQFFGPGTRLTVL.

This clonotype occurred a few times. V gene TRBV27 combines with J gene TRBJ2-3, with D perhaps TRBD2 (6 bases). V lost 1 base, J lost 3 bases, and 14 bases lay in between. This CDR3 comprises 16 residues. The V gene's germline CDR1 is MNHEY and CDR2 SMNVEV (reference sequence). CDR3 protein: CASSLFGVGGTDTQYF. In DNA form, the CDR3 reads TGTGCCAGCAGTTTATTCGGGGTCGGAGGGACAGATACGCAGTATTTT.

This clonotype was detected a few times. The V call is TRBV3-1, the J call TRBJ1-5; D uncertain. The V gene lost 1 base and the J gene lost 3 bases, with 4 bases spanning the gap. The germline CDR1 and CDR2 sequences are LGHDT and YNNKEL (reference sequence). The CDR3 runs to 13 residues. The CDR3 DNA sequence: TGTGCCAGCAGCCAAGGTTTCAATCAGCCCCAGCATTTT. This encodes CASSQGFNQPQHF.

In its sample, this clonotype was seen many times. V usage is TRBV7-9 and J usage is TRBJ2-7, with D uncertain. The CDR3 loop spans 14 amino acids. With 5 bases removed from V and 2 bases from J, the gap between germline ends came to 13 bases. Germline V gives CDR1 SEHNR, CDR2 FQNEAQ (reference sequence). Here the CDR3 reads CASSLQKSPYEQYF. The CDR3 region has the DNA TGTGCCAGCAGCCTTCAAAAGTCCCCCTACGAGCAGTACTTC.

The rearrangement uses TRBV27 and TRBJ2-5; 14 bases align to TRBD2. The CDR3 covers 20 residues. The germline V gene encodes CDR1 MNHEY and CDR2 SMNVEV (reference sequence). The trim removed 1 base at V and 2 bases at J, leaving 12 bases unmatched. The CDR3 bases are TGTGCCAGCAGTTTATATCCCCCGAGGACTAGCGGGGGGATTCAAGAGACCCAGTACTTC. It translates to CASSLYPPRTSGGIQETQYF.

This clonotype was seen a handful of times. The chain links TRBV20-1 to TRBJ2-5; D not certain. V was trimmed by 0 bases and J by 3 bases, leaving 11 bases between them. CDR1 and CDR2 from the germline V gene are DFQATT and SNEGSKA (reference sequence). The CDR3 covers 14 residues. CDR3 loop: CSARDPAQKETQYF. The CDR3 nucleotides are TGCAGTGCTAGAGATCCGGCTCAGAAAGAGACCCAGTACTTC.

The chain recombines TRBV7-9 with TRBJ1-2; no clear D. Germline assignment: CDR1 SEHNR and CDR2 FQNEAQ (reference sequence). This CDR3 is built from 14 residues. V was shortened by 4 bases and J by 4 bases, with 13 bases between the two germline ends. CDR3 nucleotide sequence: TGTGCCAGCAGCTCTAGCGGAGCCTTCTATGGCTACACCTTC. Translating it yields CASSSSGAFYGYTF. The full variable domain, rest sourced from reference TRBV7-9 and TRBJ1-2, is DTGVSQNPRHKITKRGQNVTFRCDPISEHNRLYWYRQTLGQGPEFLTYFQNEAQLEKSRLLSDRFSAERPKGSFSTLEIQRTEQGDSAMYLCASSSSGAFYGYTFGSGTRLTVV.

This clonotype appeared many times. The J gene is TRBJ1-2, the V gene TRBV10-3; possible D gene TRBD1, 6 bases. The CDR3 is 12 amino acids. The germline V and J ends were trimmed by 4 bases and 7 bases, with 10 bases remaining between them. Germline loops: CDR1 ENHRY, CDR2 SYGVKD. The CDR3 DNA is TGTGCCATCAGTGGACAGGCGGTTGGCTACACCTTC. It translates to CAISGQAVGYTF.

The chain joins TRBV28 to TRBJ1-2; D ambiguous. V was trimmed by 4 bases and J by 12 bases, leaving 12 bases between them. This CDR3 has 11 amino acids. Germline assignment: CDR1 MDHEN and CDR2 SYDVKM. DNA for the CDR3: TGTGCCAGCAGTTCCGGCCCCAGTGACACCTTC. This codes for CASSSGPSDTF.

The rearrangement links TRBV5-1 to TRBJ2-2; 8 nucleotides match TRBD2. Germline V gene lookup returns CDR1 SGHRS and CDR2 YFSETQ. V lost 1 base, J lost 5 bases, and 4 bases stayed unmatched. The CDR3 extends over 15 amino acids. CDR3 DNA sequence: TGCGCCAGCAGCTTGAATGCGGGAGGAACCGGGGAGCTGTTTTTT. Its translation is CASSLNAGGTGELFF.

V gene TRBV4-1 combines with J gene TRBJ2-7; D possibly uses TRBD1 or TRBD2 (5 bases each). Germline-derived CDR1 and CDR2 are MGHRA and YSYEKL. The CDR3 is 13 amino acids. The germline V and J ends were trimmed by 1 base and 3 bases, with 7 bases remaining between them. The CDR3 sequence: CASSQGDRYEQYF. The CDR3 DNA reads TGCGCCAGCAGCCAAGGGGACCGCTACGAGCAGTACTTC.

V is TRBV20-1 and J is TRBJ2-1; D may be TRBD2 (5 bases). Germline lookup yields CDR1 DFQATT and CDR2 SNEGSKA (reference sequence). The V gene lost 6 bases and the J gene lost 0 bases, with 12 bases spanning the gap. CDR3 size: 14 residues. CDR3 in amino acids: CSALPGNSYNEQFF. The CDR3 region has the DNA TGCAGTGCCCTCCCGGGGAACTCCTACAATGAGCAGTTCTTC.

CDR3 protein: CASSYQLTSGGGELFF. CDR3 DNA: TGTGCCAGCAGTTATCAACTGACTAGCGGGGGCGGGGAGCTGTTTTTT. The chain recombines TRBV6-5 with TRBJ2-2, with 12 bases fitting TRBD2. The germline gives CDR1 MNHEY, CDR2 SVGAGI. Trimming at V came to 3 bases and at J to 7 bases, leaving 6 bases not matched to a gene. This CDR3 spans 16 amino acids.

The rearrangement uses TRBV4-1 and TRBJ2-1; D possibly corresponds to TRBD2 (6 bases). The CDR3 is made up of 16 amino acids. In germline, CDR1 is MGHRA, CDR2 YSYEKL. V was shortened by 0 bases and J by 10 bases, with 19 bases between the two germline ends. The DNA of the CDR3 is TGCGCCAGCAGCCAAGAGAGGGGACTGGCCCGGGGAGAGCAGTTCTTC. Translation: CASSQERGLARGEQFF.

This clonotype was recorded many times. This chain connects TRBV28 to TRBJ2-7, with 7 bases lining up with TRBD2. J was trimmed by 3 bases and V by 2 bases; bases with no gene match: 25. The CDR3 contains 21 residues. Germline-derived CDR1 and CDR2 are MDHEN and SYDVKM. CDR3 sequence (DNA): TGTGCCAGCAGTTTACACGCTTCCCGGGGTGAGCTAGCGGTTACCTTCTACGAGCAGTACTTC. Translated, it gives CASSLHASRGELAVTFYEQYF.

J is TRBJ2-2 and V is TRBV29-1, with 8 bases lining up with TRBD1. The germline gives CDR1 SQVTM, CDR2 ANQGSEA. The CDR3 sequence is 14 residues long. With V trimmed by 5 bases and J by 1 base, 3 bases remained unmatched. CDR3 bases: TGCAGCGTTCGGACAGGGAAGAACACCGGGGAGCTGTTTTTT. Translation gives CSVRTGKNTGELFF.